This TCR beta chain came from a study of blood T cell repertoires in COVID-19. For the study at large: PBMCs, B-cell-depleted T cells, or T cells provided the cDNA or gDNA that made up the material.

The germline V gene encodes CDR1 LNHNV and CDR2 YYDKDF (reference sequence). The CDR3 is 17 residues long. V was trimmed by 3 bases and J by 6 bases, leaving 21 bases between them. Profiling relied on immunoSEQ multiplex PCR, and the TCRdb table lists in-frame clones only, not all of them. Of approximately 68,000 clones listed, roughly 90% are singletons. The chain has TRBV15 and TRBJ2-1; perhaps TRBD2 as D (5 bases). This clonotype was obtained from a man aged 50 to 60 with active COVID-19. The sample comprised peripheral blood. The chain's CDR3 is CATSSLAAGPSGNEQFF. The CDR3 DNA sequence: TGTGCCACCAGCAGCCTGGCGGCGGGTCCCTCCGGCAATGAGCAGTTCTTC.